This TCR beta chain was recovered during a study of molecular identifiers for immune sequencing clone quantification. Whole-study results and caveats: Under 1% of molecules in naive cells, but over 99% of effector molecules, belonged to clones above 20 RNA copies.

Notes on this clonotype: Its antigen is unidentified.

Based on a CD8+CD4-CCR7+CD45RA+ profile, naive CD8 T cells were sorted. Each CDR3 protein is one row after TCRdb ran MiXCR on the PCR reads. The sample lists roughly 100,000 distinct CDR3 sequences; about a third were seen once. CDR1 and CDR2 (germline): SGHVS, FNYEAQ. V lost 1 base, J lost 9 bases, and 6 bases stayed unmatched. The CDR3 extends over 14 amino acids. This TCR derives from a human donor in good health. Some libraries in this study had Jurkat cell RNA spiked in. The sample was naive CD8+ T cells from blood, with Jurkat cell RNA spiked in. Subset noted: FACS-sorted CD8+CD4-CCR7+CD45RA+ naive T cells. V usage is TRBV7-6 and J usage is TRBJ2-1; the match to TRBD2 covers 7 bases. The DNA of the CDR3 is TGTGCCAGCAGCTTAGGGGCGGGAGCGGGTGAGCAGTTCTTC. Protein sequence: CASSLGAGAGEQFF.